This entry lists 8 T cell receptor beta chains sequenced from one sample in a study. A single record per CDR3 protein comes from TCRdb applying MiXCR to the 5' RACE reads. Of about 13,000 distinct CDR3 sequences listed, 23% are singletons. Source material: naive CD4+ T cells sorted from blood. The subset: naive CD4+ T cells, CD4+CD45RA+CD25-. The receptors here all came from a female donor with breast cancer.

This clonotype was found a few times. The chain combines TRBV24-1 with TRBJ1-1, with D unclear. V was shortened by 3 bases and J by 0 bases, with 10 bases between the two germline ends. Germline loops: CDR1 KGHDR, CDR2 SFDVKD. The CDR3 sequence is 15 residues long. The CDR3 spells CATSDPRSLNTEAFF. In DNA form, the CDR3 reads TGTGCCACCAGTGATCCCAGGTCCCTGAACACTGAAGCTTTCTTT.

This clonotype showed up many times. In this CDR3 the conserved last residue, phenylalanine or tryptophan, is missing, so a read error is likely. The CDR3 spells CASSQGVYTRGGGNTEAFY. CDR3 coding DNA: TGTGCCAGCAGCCAAGGAGTTTACACCCGCGGCGGGGGCAACACTGAAGCTTTCTAT. This sequence joins TRBV14 and TRBJ1-1; perhaps TRBD1 as D (6 bases). With 1 base removed from V and 2 bases from J, the gap between germline ends came to 23 bases. The CDR3 totals 19 residues. Germline V gene data show CDR1 as SGHDN and CDR2 as FVKESK.

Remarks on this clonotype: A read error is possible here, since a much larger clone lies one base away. The CDR3 nucleotides are TGTGCCAGTAGCCTGTGGGGCGGGAGGCGGGCAGATACGCAGTATTTT. This gives the protein CASSLWGGRRADTQYF. The chain recombines TRBV19 with TRBJ2-3; 8 positions match TRBD2. From germline, CDR1 is LNHDA and CDR2 SQIVND (reference sequence). CDR3 length equals 16 residues. With 6 bases clipped from V and 4 bases from J, the junction kept 12 bases outside the gene matches.

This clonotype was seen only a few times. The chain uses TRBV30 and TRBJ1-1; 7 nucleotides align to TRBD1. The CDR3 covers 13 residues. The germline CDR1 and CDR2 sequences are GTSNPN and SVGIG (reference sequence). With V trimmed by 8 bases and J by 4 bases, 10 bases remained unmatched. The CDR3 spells CAGNRGAATEAFF. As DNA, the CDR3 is TGTGCCGGAAACAGGGGAGCAGCCACTGAAGCTTTCTTT. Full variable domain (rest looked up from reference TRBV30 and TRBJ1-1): SQTIHQWPATLVQPVGSPLSLECTVEGTSNPNLYWYRQAAGRGLQLLFYSVGIGQISSEVPQNLSASRPQDRQFILSSKKLLLSDSGFYLCAGNRGAATEAFFGQGTRLTVV.

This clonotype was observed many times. The CDR3, as DNA: TGCAGTGCTAGATTCTTGGGGGGCGGCGAGACCCAGTACTTC. Amino acids: CSARFLGGGETQYF. This chain joins TRBV20-1 and TRBJ2-5; D tentatively reads TRBD1 or TRBD2 (6 bases each). CDR3 length: 14 residues. V shed 2 bases and J shed 5 bases, with 15 bases lying between them. Germline CDR1 is DFQATT and CDR2 is SNEGSKA (reference sequence).

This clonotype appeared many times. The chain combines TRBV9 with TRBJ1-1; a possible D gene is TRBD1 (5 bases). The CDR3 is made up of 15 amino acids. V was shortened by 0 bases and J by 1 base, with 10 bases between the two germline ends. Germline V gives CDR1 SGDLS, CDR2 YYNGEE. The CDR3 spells CASSVDGQGNTEAFF. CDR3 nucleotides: TGTGCCAGCAGCGTAGATGGGCAGGGGAACACTGAAGCTTTCTTT.

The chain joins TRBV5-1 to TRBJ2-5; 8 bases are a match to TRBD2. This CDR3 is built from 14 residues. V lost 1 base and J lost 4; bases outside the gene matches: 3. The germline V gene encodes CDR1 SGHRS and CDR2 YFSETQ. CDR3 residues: CASSLSGGAETQYF. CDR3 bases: TGCGCCAGCAGCTTGTCGGGGGGGGCAGAGACCCAGTACTTC.

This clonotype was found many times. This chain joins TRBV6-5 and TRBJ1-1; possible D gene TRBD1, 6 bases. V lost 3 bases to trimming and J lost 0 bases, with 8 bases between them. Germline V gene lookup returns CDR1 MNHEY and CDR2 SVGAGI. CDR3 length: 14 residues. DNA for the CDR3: TGTGCCAGCAGTTATGGGGACATGAACACTGAAGCTTTCTTT. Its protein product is CASSYGDMNTEAFF.